The clone carrying this T cell receptor (beta chain) appeared many times. Its antigen is unidentified. The data derive from a study of human T cells and chemical hapten exposure. Whole-study findings and limits: Expanded TCR sets contained significantly more large CDR3 similarity clusters than controls.

The time point denotes: patch test 3, about 24 weeks after DPC sensitization. The treatment: therapeutic diphenylcyclopropenone sensitization with weekly scalp DPC. Germline-derived CDR1 and CDR2 are MNHEY and SMNVEV (reference sequence). The ends were cut back, 5 bases at V and 3 bases at J, with 14 bases in the middle. This CDR3 spans 14 amino acids. How the authors handled the data: The median was about 100,000 TCRs per sample, ranging 23,224 to 690,600. TCRdb itself ran the RACE reads through MiXCR, one entry per CDR3 protein. For this entry, the V and J calls and clone size follow TCRdb and not the study's own pipeline. The sample lists 62,000 or so distinct CDR3 sequences, 8% to 13% occurring once.

Sequencing was performed on whole blood, taken in connection with sensitization to the hapten diphenylcyclopropenone (DPC). V and J are TRBV27 and TRBJ2-7, with unresolved D. The sequence was obtained from a woman aged 25 to 39 with alopecia areata. Some clones in this sample may be carry-over from other donors' samples. CDR3 coding DNA: TGTGCCAGCAGTCCGGGCCCGGTGGGCTACGAGCAGTACTTC. Translation gives CASSPGPVGYEQYF.